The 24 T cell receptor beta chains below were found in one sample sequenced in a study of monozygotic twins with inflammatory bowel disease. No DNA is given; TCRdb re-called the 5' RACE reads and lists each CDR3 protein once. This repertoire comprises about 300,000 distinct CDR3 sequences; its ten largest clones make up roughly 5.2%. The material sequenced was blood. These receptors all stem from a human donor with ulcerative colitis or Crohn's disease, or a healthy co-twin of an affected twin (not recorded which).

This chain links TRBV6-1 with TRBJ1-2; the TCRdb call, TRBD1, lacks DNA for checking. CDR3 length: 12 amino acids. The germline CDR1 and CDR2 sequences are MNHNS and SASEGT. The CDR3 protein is CASRETGGGYTF.

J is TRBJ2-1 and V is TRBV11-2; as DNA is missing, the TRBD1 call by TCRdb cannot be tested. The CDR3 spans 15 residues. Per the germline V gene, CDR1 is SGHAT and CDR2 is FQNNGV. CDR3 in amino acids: CASSLNRGYRYEQFF. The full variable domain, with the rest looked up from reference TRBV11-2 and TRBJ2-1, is EAGVAQSPRYKIIEKRQSVAFWCNPISGHATLYWYQQILGQGPKLLIQFQNNGVVDDSQLPKDRFSAERLKGVDSTLKIQPAKLEDSAVYLCASSLNRGYRYEQFFGPGTRLTVL.

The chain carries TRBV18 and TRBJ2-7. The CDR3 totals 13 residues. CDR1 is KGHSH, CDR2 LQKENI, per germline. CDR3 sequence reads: CASSPPPNREQYF.

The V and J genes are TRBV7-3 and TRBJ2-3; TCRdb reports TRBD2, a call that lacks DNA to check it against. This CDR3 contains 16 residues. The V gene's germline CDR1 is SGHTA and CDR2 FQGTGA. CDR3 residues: CASSLIPTSGADTQYF.

The CDR3 spells CSVEVSYNEQFF. The chain uses TRBV29-1 and TRBJ2-1. Germline V gene sequence: CDR1 SQVTM, CDR2 ANQGSEA. CDR3 length: 12 amino acids.

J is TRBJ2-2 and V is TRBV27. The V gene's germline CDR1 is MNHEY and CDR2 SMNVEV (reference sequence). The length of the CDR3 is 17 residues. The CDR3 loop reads CASRPTRWSLNTGELFF.

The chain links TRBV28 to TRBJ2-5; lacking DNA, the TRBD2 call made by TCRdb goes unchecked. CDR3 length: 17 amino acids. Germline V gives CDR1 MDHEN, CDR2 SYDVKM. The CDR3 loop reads CASSSPLAGVYLETQYF.

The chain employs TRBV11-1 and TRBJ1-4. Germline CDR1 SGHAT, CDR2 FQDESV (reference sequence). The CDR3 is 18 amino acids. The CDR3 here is CASSLVAGAILTNEKLFF.

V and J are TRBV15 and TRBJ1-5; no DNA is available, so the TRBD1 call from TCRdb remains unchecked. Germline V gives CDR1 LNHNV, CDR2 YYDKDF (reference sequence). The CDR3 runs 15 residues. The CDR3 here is CATVPGGQINQPQHF. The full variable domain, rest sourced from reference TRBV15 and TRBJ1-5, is DAMVIQNPRYQVTQFGKPVTLSCSQTLNHNVMYWYQQKSSQAPKLLFHYYDKDFNNEADTPDNFQSRRPNTSFCFLDIRSPGLGDTAMYLCATVPGGQINQPQHFGDGTRLSIL.

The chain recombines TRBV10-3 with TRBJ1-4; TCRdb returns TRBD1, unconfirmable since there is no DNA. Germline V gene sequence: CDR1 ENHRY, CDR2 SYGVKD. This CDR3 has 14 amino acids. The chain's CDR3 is CAIRKGGAGEKLFF.

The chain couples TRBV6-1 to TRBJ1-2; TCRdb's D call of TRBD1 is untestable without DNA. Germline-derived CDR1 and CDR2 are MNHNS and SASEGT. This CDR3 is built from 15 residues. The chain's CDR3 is CASTTGGARSAGYTF.

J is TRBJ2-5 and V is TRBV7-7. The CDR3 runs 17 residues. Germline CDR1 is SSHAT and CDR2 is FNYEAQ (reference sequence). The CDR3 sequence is CASSLGRLAGPQETQYF.

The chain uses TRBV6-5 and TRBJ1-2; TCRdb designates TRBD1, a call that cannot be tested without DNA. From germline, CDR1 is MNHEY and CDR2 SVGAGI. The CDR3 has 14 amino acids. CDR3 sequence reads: CASSWDRGSYGYTF.

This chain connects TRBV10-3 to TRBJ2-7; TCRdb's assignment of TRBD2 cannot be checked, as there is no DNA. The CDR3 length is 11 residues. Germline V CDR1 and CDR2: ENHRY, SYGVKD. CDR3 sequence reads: CATRLEDEQYF.

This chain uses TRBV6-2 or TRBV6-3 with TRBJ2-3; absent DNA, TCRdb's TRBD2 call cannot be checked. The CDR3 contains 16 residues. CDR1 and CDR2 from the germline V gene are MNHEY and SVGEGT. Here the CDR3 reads CASSYGSGRSADTQYF.

CDR3 residues: CASSDIARYEQYF. V and J are TRBV6-6 and TRBJ2-7. The CDR3 consists of 13 residues. CDR1 is MNHNY, CDR2 SVGAGI, per germline (reference sequence).

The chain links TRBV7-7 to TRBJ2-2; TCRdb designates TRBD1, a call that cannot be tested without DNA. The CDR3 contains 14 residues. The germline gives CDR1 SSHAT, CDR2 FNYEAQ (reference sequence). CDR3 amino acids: CASSSSRGTGELFF. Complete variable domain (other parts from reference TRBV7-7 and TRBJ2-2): GAGVSQSPRYKVTKRGQDVTLRCDPISSHATLYWYQQALGQGPEFLTYFNYEAQPDKSGLPSDRFSAERPEGSISTLTIQRTEQRDSAMYRCASSSSRGTGELFFGEGSRLTVL.

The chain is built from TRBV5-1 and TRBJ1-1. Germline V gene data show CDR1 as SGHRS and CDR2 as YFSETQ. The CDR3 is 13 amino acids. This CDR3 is CASSSIGTAEAFF. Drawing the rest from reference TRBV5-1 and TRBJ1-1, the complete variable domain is KAGVTQTPRYLIKTRGQQVTLSCSPISGHRSVSWYQQTPGQGLQFLFEYFSETQRNKGNFPGRFSGRQFSNSRSEMNVSTLELGDSALYLCASSSIGTAEAFFGQGTRLTVV.

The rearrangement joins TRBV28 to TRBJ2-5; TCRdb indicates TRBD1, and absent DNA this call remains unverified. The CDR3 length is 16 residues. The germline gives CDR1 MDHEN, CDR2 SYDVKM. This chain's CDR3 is CASSPRWGRFQETQYF. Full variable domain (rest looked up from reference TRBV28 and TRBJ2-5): DVKVTQSSRYLVKRTGEKVFLECVQDMDHENMFWYRQDPGLGLRLIYFSYDVKMKEKGDIPEGYSVSREKKERFSLILESASTNQTSMYLCASSPRWGRFQETQYFGPGTRLLVL.

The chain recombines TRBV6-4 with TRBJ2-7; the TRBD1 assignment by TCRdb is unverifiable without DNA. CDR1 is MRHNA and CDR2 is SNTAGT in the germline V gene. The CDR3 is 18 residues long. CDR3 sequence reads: CASDRIRDSVLEDDEQYF.

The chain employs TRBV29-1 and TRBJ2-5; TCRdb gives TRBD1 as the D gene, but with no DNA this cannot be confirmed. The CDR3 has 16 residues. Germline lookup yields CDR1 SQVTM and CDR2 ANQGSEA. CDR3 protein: CSVEPTRQAYQETQYF.

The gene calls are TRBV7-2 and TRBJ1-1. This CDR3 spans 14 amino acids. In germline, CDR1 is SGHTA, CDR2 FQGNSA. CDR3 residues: CASSFWDSNTEAFF.

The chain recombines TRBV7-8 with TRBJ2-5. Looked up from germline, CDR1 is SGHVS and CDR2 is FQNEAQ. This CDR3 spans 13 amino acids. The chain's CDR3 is CASSTDPNEAQYF.

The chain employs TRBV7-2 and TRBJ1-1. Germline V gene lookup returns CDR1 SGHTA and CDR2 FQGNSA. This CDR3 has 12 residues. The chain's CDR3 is CASSFLNTEAFF. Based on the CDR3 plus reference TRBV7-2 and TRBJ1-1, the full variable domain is GAGVSQSPSNKVTEKGKDVELRCDPISGHTALYWYRQSLGQGLEFLIYFQGNSAPDKSGLPSDRFSAERTGGSVSTLTIQRTQQEDSAVYLCASSFLNTEAFFGQGTRLTVV.